The 8 T cell receptor beta chains below come from one sample, sequenced in a study of cytomegalovirus exposure and HLA in healthy donors. The PCR was carried out with 60 Vbeta primers and 13 Jbeta primers. Profiled with immunoSEQ multiplex PCR; TCRdb holds only in-frame clones, not every one. The sample carries roughly 100,000 clones, 79% recorded once. The material sequenced was PBMCs. The receptors shown here come from a male donor in good health and CMV-seropositive.

The chain combines TRBV19 with TRBJ1-5; D is possibly TRBD1 (6 bases). The germline V and J ends were trimmed by 5 bases and 0 bases, with 20 bases remaining between them. The CDR3 totals 18 residues. Germline lookup yields CDR1 LNHDA and CDR2 SQIVND (reference sequence). The DNA of the CDR3 is TGTGCCAGTAGTGTGAACCTTGGGGGCCACCTTAGCAATCAGCCCCAGCATTTT. Its translation is CASSVNLGGHLSNQPQHF. The variable domain in full, with the rest retrieved from reference TRBV19 and TRBJ1-5, is DGGITQSPKYLFRKEGQNVTLSCEQNLNHDAMYWYRQDPGQGLRLIYYSQIVNDFQKGDIAEGYSVSREKKESFPLTVTSAQKNPTAFYLCASSVNLGGHLSNQPQHFGDGTRLSIL.

V and J are TRBV7-2 and TRBJ2-3; possible D gene TRBD2, 5 bases. Trimming cost V 3 bases and J 10 bases, with 11 bases left between them. The CDR3 extends over 12 amino acids. Germline lookup yields CDR1 SGHTA and CDR2 FQGNSA. The CDR3 region is CASSLRGGPQYF. The CDR3 DNA reads TGTGCCAGCAGCTTGCGTGGAGGCCCGCAGTATTTT.

The chain couples TRBV7-3 to TRBJ2-3; D perhaps matches TRBD2 (6 bases). Trimming took off 5 bases at V and 5 bases at J, with 14 bases between the two ends. The germline V gene encodes CDR1 SGHTA and CDR2 FQGTGA. The CDR3 extends over 14 amino acids. The CDR3 DNA sequence: TGTGCCAGCAGCGGAGGGGCCGGACAAGATACGCAGTATTTT. Protein sequence: CASSGGAGQDTQYF.

The CDR3 DNA follows: TGTGCCAGCAGCCAAGTTAAGACTAGCGGGGGGTCTTTGTACCAAGAGACCCAGTACTTC. Translated, it gives CASSQVKTSGGSLYQETQYF. The chain recombines TRBV4-2 with TRBJ2-5; 13 nucleotides match TRBD2. V shed 1 base and J 0 bases; nucleotides not matched to a gene: 11. The CDR3 runs to 20 residues. From germline, CDR1 is LGHNA and CDR2 YNFKEQ.

The rearrangement links TRBV10-2 to TRBJ1-2, with no clear D. This CDR3 spans 14 amino acids. Trimming left V 0 bases short and J 6 bases short, with 11 bases between. Germline V gives CDR1 WSHSY, CDR2 SAAADI. The CDR3 region has the DNA TGCGCCAGCAGTGAGTCGCGGAGGGAGAATGGCTACACCTTC. This sequence encodes CASSESRRENGYTF.

The chain carries TRBV4-3 and TRBJ1-1, with D unresolved. Germline V gene data show CDR1 as LGHNA and CDR2 as YSLEER. Trimming removed 0 bases from V and 1 base from J, with 9 bases in between. This CDR3 is built from 15 residues. The CDR3 DNA reads as TGCGCCAGCAGCCAAGACCCAGGAACGAACACTGAAGCTTTCTTT. Translating it yields CASSQDPGTNTEAFF.

V gene TRBV19 combines with J gene TRBJ2-1; TRBD2 aligns across 7 bases. After removal of 7 bases from V and 8 bases from J, the junction contained 14 bases not matched to a gene. Germline CDR1 and CDR2: LNHDA and SQIVND (reference sequence). The CDR3 extends over 15 amino acids. The DNA for the CDR3 is TGTGCCAGTACTTCCAAGCGGGGAGGGCGAGATGAGCAGTTCTTC. Its protein product is CASTSKRGGRDEQFF. Looking up the rest from reference TRBV19 and TRBJ2-1 gives the full variable domain: DGGITQSPKYLFRKEGQNVTLSCEQNLNHDAMYWYRQDPGQGLRLIYYSQIVNDFQKGDIAEGYSVSREKKESFPLTVTSAQKNPTAFYLCASTSKRGGRDEQFFGPGTRLTVL.

The chain recombines TRBV5-1 with TRBJ2-4; D may be TRBD2 (6 bases). Trimming left V 4 bases short and J 8 bases short, with 19 bases between. Looked up from germline, CDR1 is SGHRS and CDR2 is YFSETQ. CDR3 length: 15 amino acids. The CDR3 protein is CASSPQGLRRDIQYF. In nucleotides, the CDR3 is TGCGCCAGCAGCCCGCAAGGCCTCAGGAGGGACATTCAGTACTTC.